This TCR beta chain was retrieved from a study of blood T cell repertoires in COVID-19. In the study overall: The samples span acute and convalescent COVID-19 from the United States, Italy and Spain. The analysed material was cDNA or gDNA that came from T cells, B-cell-depleted T cells, or PBMCs.

Source study methods: Amplifying reference gene primers gave estimates of nucleated cell counts. Produced via immunoSEQ multiplex PCR; TCRdb's table is partial and in-frame only. V, J and clone size derive from that table, while D and trimming were established from the DNA sequence. The sample includes roughly 140,000 clones, over 80% of them seen just once. CDR3 length: 15 residues. J was trimmed by 6 bases and V by 8 bases; bases with no gene match: 10. Germline CDR1 reads MNHNY; CDR2 reads SVGAGI (reference sequence). The sample comprised peripheral blood. The V gene is TRBV6-6, the J gene TRBJ2-1, with 10 bases lining up with TRBD2. The TCR originated in a woman older than 75 with acute or convalescent COVID-19. CDR3 nucleotide sequence: TGTGCCAGCCAACTAATAGCGGGGGGCGTCAATGAGCAGTTCTTC. This sequence encodes CASQLIAGGVNEQFF.